This T cell receptor beta chain was recorded in a study of T cells after yellow fever vaccination. Template switching with 5'RACE generated the TCR cDNA and added a universal primer site and UMIs. TCRdb re-analysed the 5' RACE reads in MiXCR, keeping a single row per CDR3 protein. The top ten hold roughly an eighth of the sample, which has roughly 500,000 distinct CDR3 sequences, 15% to 20% seen once. Concerning this clonotype itself: Its antigen remains unidentified.

Study conclusions and caveats: There was a small share of clonotypes that showed up in both the CD4 and CD8 compartments. By day 5 rather than day 15, the secondary response had peaked, though it was weaker. Re-detected after boosting: most primary clones, about 96% of CD4 and less than 90% of CD8.

The germline gives CDR1 SEHNR, CDR2 FQNEAQ (reference sequence). The CDR3 extends over 15 amino acids. Trimming stripped 3 bases from V and 0 bases from J, with 9 bases between. The chain carries TRBV7-9 and TRBJ2-1; D uncertain. This clonotype was sampled from a man aged 25 to 40 who received the YFV17D yellow fever vaccine. The specimen was PBMCs, collected 15 days after the yellow fever booster vaccination. CDR3 loop: CASSLLPVSYNEQFF. The CDR3 DNA reads as TGTGCCAGCAGCTTGCTCCCAGTCTCCTACAATGAGCAGTTCTTC.